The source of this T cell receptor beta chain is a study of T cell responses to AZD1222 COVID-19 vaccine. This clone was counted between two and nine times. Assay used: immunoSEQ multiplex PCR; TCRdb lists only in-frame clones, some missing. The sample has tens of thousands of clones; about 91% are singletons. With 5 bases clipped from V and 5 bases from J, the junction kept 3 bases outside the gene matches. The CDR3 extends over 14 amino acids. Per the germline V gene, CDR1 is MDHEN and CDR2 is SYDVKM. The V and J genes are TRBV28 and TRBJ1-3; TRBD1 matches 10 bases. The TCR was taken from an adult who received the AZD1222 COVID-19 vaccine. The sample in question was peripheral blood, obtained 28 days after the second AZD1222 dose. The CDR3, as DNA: TGTGCCAGCAGTGTAGACAGGGGGCGAAACACCATATATTTT. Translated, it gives CASSVDRGRNTIYF.